This T cell receptor (beta chain) was captured by sequencing in a study of post-analysis software for immune sequencing data. The study, taken as a whole, reports: The five TRBV segments detected at higher frequency in patients than in controls included TRBV5-6, TRBV5-1 and TRBV20-1.

Researchers reported that TCR beta cDNA libraries carried unique molecular identifiers. TCRdb re-derived calls from the PCR reads in MiXCR, one entry per CDR3 protein. Of about 260,000 distinct CDR3 sequences in the sample, 36% were seen once. The V and J ends lost 0 bases and 7 bases, in that order; junction bases with no gene match: 22. The CDR3 consists of 19 residues. From germline, CDR1 is DFQATT and CDR2 SNEGSKA (reference sequence). In regard to this clonotype: The antigen remains unidentified.

V is TRBV20-1 and J is TRBJ1-1; 8 bases match TRBD1. The TCR sequence derives from a girl aged 10 to 17 with multiple sclerosis. The sample comprised blood. The CDR3 bases are TGCAGTGCTAGAGACTTCCTTCCCGGGACAGGCGGCGAGTCTGTTGAAGCTTTCTTT. Translating gives CSARDFLPGTGGESVEAFF.